A single sample gave rise to the 25 T cell receptor beta chains below, sequenced in a study of T cells in Graves' hyperthyroidism and ophthalmopathy. Template material for amplifying TCR beta CDR3 regions consisted of RNA transcripts. A set of HTBI primers served as the primers for a first-round RT-PCR of the TCR CDR3. TCRdb recomputed calls from the multiplex PCR reads with MiXCR, one row per CDR3 protein. Of about 340,000 distinct CDR3 sequences listed, about 18% were seen once; the top ten hold 49%. The sequenced sample consisted of blood. The receptor source for this set is a woman in her 50s with Graves' hyperthyroidism.

This sequence joins TRBV5-4 and TRBJ2-3, with 10 bases lining up with TRBD1. Germline CDR1 is SGHNT and CDR2 is YYREEE (reference sequence). There are 14 residues in the CDR3. The ends lost 5 bases at V and 6 bases at J; junction bases unmatched: 6. CDR3 sequence (DNA): TGTGCCAGCAGTTTAGGGGACAGGGGCGATACGCAGTATTTT. This codes for CASSLGDRGDTQYF.

The chain recombines TRBV9 with TRBJ1-1, with 7 bases fitting TRBD1. This CDR3 has 15 residues. The ends lost 1 base at V and 7 bases at J; junction bases unmatched: 10. CDR1 is SGDLS and CDR2 is YYNGEE in the germline V gene. DNA of the CDR3: TGTGCCAGCAGCGTATTCGCAGGGGGTTTTGGTGAAGCTTTCTTT. Translation: CASSVFAGGFGEAFF.

This clonotype came up many times. The chain is built from TRBV5-6 and TRBJ2-2, with 8 nucleotides matching TRBD1. J lost 1 base, V lost 3 bases, and 2 bases had no gene match. The CDR3 is made up of 15 amino acids. Germline CDR1 SGHDT, CDR2 YYEEEE. The CDR3 region has the DNA TGTGCCAGCAGCTACGGACAGGGGAACACCGGGGAGCTGTTTTTT. Amino acids: CASSYGQGNTGELFF. Full variable domain (outside the CDR3, taken from reference TRBV5-6 and TRBJ2-2): DAGVTQSPTHLIKTRGQQVTLRCSPKSGHDTVSWYQQALGQGPQFIFQYYEEEERQRGNFPDRFSGHQFPNYSSELNVNALLLGDSALYLCASSYGQGNTGELFFGEGSRLTVL.

This clonotype was found many times. The chain joins TRBV11-2 to TRBJ2-3; D is unclear. This CDR3 region has 14 residues. Trimming took 0 bases from V and 4 from J, leaving 8 bases between them. Looked up from germline, CDR1 is SGHAT and CDR2 is FQNNGV. The CDR3 nucleotides are TGTGCCAGCAGCTTAGATTCGGAGCCAGATACGCAGTATTTT. As protein: CASSLDSEPDTQYF.

The sample holds a few counts of this clonotype. In DNA form, the CDR3 reads TGTGCCAGCAGCTTCGGGCCCTCCCTTGGACCCCTCCACTTT. This encodes CASSFGPSLGPLHF. J is TRBJ1-6 and V is TRBV11-2, with unresolved D. Germline loops: CDR1 SGHAT, CDR2 FQNNGV. The V and J ends lost 3 bases and 12 bases respectively, with 15 bases between them. CDR3 size: 14 residues.

This clonotype was counted at least ten times. V gene TRBV18 combines with J gene TRBJ1-1; 7 positions match TRBD1. Germline CDR1 is KGHSH and CDR2 is LQKENI. Unmatched junction bases numbered 7, after V lost 3 bases and J lost 0 bases. The CDR3 has 16 residues. The CDR3 nucleotides read TGTGCCAGCTCACCCGGCAGGGGGGAGTTGAACACTGAAGCTTTCTTT. Translation: CASSPGRGELNTEAFF.

This clonotype was seen only a few times. V usage is TRBV6-1 and J usage is TRBJ2-2; no definite D call. The CDR3 runs 12 residues. The V and J ends lost 6 bases and 6 bases respectively, with 8 bases between them. The germline gives CDR1 MNHNS, CDR2 SASEGT. The CDR3 region has the DNA TGTGCCAGCAGCCAGGCCGCCGGGGAGCTGTTTTTT. This translates into CASSQAAGELFF.

This clonotype was seen only a few times. The rearrangement links TRBV20-1 to TRBJ2-1, with 15 nucleotides matching TRBD2. V trimming: 0 bases; J trimming: 6 bases; junction bases outside the gene matches: 6. Germline loops: CDR1 DFQATT, CDR2 SNEGSKA (reference sequence). The length of the CDR3 is 17 residues. The CDR3, as DNA: TGCAGTGCTAGAGACGGACTAGCGGGAGGGCCAGTCAATGAGCAGTTCTTC. As protein: CSARDGLAGGPVNEQFF.

This clonotype was recorded at least ten times. V and J are TRBV15 and TRBJ2-3, with 8 bases that match TRBD2. Germline V CDR1 and CDR2: LNHNV, YYDKDF (reference sequence). The CDR3 contains 17 residues. V trimming: 1 base; J trimming: 2 bases; junction bases outside the gene matches: 8. CDR3 protein: CATSRGGAGEFTDTQYF. CDR3 nucleotides: TGTGCCACCAGCAGAGGGGGAGCGGGGGAGTTCACAGATACGCAGTATTTT.

V is TRBV11-2 and J is TRBJ2-3, with TRBD2 matching over 9 bases. The length of the CDR3 is 18 residues. CDR1 is SGHAT, CDR2 FQNNGV, per germline. J gave up 5 bases and V 1 base, and 13 bases lay outside the gene matches. CDR3 bases: TGTGCCAGCAGCTTAGGTAGCGGGGGCCGCGGGGTGGGAGATACGCAGTATTTT. As protein: CASSLGSGGRGVGDTQYF.

The sample holds many counts of this clonotype. This chain connects TRBV7-9 to TRBJ2-1, with D unclear. The germline CDR1 and CDR2 sequences are SEHNR and FQNEAQ (reference sequence). V gave up 2 bases and J gave up 11 bases, with 10 bases separating them. The length of the CDR3 is 12 residues. CDR3 DNA sequence: TGTGCCAGCAGCTTAAACGGCGGTAAGCAGTTCTTC. It is translated as CASSLNGGKQFF.

The rearrangement uses TRBV4-1 and TRBJ2-5, with a tentative D call TRBD1 (5 bases). The CDR3 spans 15 residues. Germline V gene data show CDR1 as MGHRA and CDR2 as YSYEKL. V was clipped by 1 base and J by 4 bases, with 13 bases between them. CDR3 coding DNA: TGCGCCAGCAGCCAAGTTGCAGGGCAGAGAGAGACCCAGTACTTC. Protein: CASSQVAGQRETQYF.

This clonotype has just a few counts. The CDR3 here is CASSFYWTGGKGGANVLTF. In nucleotides, the CDR3 is TGTGCCAGCAGTTTCTATTGGACAGGGGGCAAGGGTGGGGCCAACGTCCTGACTTTC. The chain carries TRBV27 and TRBJ2-6; 11 nucleotides agree with TRBD1. CDR1 and CDR2 from the germline V gene are MNHEY and SMNVEV (reference sequence). CDR3 length: 19 amino acids. J gave up 3 bases and V 3 bases, and 10 bases lay outside the gene matches.

The V and J genes are TRBV5-1 and TRBJ2-4; 16 nucleotides line up with TRBD2. The CDR3 contains 16 residues. J was trimmed by 8 bases and V by 3 bases; bases with no gene match: 5. The germline V gene encodes CDR1 SGHRS and CDR2 YFSETQ. The CDR3 DNA sequence: TGCGCCAGCAGCTCTGGGACTAGCGGGAGGGTGGACATTCAGTACTTC. Translation: CASSSGTSGRVDIQYF.

This clonotype turned up a few times. This sequence joins TRBV20-1 and TRBJ1-2; D gene ambiguous. Germline V gene lookup returns CDR1 DFQATT and CDR2 SNEGSKA (reference sequence). Trimming shortened V by 5 bases and J by 1 base, and 5 bases separated the two germline ends. This CDR3 is built from 11 residues. CDR3 coding DNA: TGCAGTGCTCCTTATAACTATGGCTACACCTTC. This sequence encodes CSAPYNYGYTF.

The chain couples TRBV20-1 to TRBJ2-2; 8 bases are a match to TRBD2. CDR1 is DFQATT, CDR2 SNEGSKA, per germline (reference sequence). This CDR3 is built from 13 residues. Unmatched junction bases numbered 4, after V lost 6 bases and J lost 4 bases. CDR3 in amino acids: CSASGGFTGELFF. CDR3 in DNA: TGCAGTGCGAGCGGGGGATTCACCGGGGAGCTGTTTTTT.

This clonotype was observed a few times. CDR3 coding DNA: TGCAGTGCTAGGAAAGGCGCGGGACCCCTCTACGAGCAGTACTTC. Translation gives CSARKGAGPLYEQYF. This rearrangement joins TRBV20-1 to TRBJ2-7; D may be TRBD2 (6 bases). The CDR3 contains 15 residues. The germline V gene has CDR1 DFQATT and CDR2 SNEGSKA (reference sequence). With 3 bases removed from V and 3 bases from J, the gap between germline ends came to 18 bases.

The chain links TRBV14 to TRBJ2-7; 10 bases map to TRBD1. The V segment lost 4 bases and the J segment 2 bases; nucleotides outside the gene matches: 11. Germline V CDR1 and CDR2: SGHDN, FVKESK. CDR3 length: 17 amino acids. CDR3 loop: CASSLPPGQGMPYEQYF. The CDR3 nucleotides read TGTGCCAGCAGCCTACCACCGGGACAGGGGATGCCCTACGAGCAGTACTTC.

The V gene is TRBV5-1, the J gene TRBJ1-2; D ambiguous. The CDR3 has 14 residues. Germline CDR1 and CDR2: SGHRS and YFSETQ. V lost 0 bases, J lost 4 bases, and 10 bases lay in between. The CDR3 nucleotides are TGCGCCAGCAGCTTGGGGACGCTGACCTATGGCTACACCTTC. Translating it yields CASSLGTLTYGYTF.

This clonotype has more than one count but fewer than ten. This sequence may be a read error, since a much larger clone differs from it by one base. The chain is built from TRBV6-1 and TRBJ1-1; 7 bases fit TRBD1. V gave up 2 bases and J gave up 3 bases; unmatched junction bases: 12. Looked up from germline, CDR1 is MNHNS and CDR2 is SASEGT. The CDR3 totals 17 residues. The CDR3 loop is CASSESGRGQTDTEAFF. The DNA of the CDR3 is TGTGCCAGCAGTGAATCCGGGCGGGGACAGACGGACACTGAAGCTTTCTTT.

Details on this clonotype: A much larger clonotype is one base distant, so this may be a read error. The chain joins TRBV5-1 to TRBJ2-7, with a tentative D call TRBD2 (5 bases). Germline V gives CDR1 SGHRS, CDR2 YFSETQ. The CDR3 runs 13 residues. CDR3 protein: CASGFFARGEQYF. CDR3 bases: TGCGCCAGCGGCTTTTTTGCCCGGGGTGAGCAGTACTTC.

The table lists this clonotype with many counts. The rearrangement joins TRBV11-2 to TRBJ2-5; D is possibly TRBD1 (7 bases). This CDR3 is built from 13 residues. Germline V gene data show CDR1 as SGHAT and CDR2 as FQNNGV. V gave up 0 bases and J gave up 13 bases, with 15 bases separating them. CDR3 DNA sequence: TGTGCCAGCAGCTTAGATCCCCGACAGGGACTGTACTTC. This sequence encodes CASSLDPRQGLYF.

With respect to this clonotype: A clone one base away is much larger, so this may be a read error. V is TRBV20-1 and J is TRBJ1-6; maybe TRBD1 (6 bases). This CDR3 contains 17 residues. Germline V gives CDR1 DFQATT, CDR2 SNEGSKA (reference sequence). V gave up 0 bases and J gave up 8 bases, with 20 bases separating them. The CDR3 DNA reads as TGCAGTGCTAGAGATGGTTCTAGACAGGCCAATGATTCACCCCTCCACTTT. Its protein product is CSARDGSRQANDSPLHF.

CDR3 loop: CASSPNANYEQYF. CDR3 DNA sequence: TGTGCCAGCAGTCCTAATGCGAACTACGAGCAGTACTTC. The V and J genes are TRBV27 and TRBJ2-7; D unclear. There are 13 residues in the CDR3. Trimming shortened V by 5 bases and J by 3 bases, and 11 bases separated the two germline ends. CDR1 is MNHEY, CDR2 SMNVEV, per germline (reference sequence).

The genes are TRBV19 and TRBJ1-1; D is perhaps TRBD1 (6 bases). The CDR3 has 13 residues. Trimming took off 7 bases at V and 4 bases at J, with 13 bases between the two ends. Germline CDR1 reads LNHDA; CDR2 reads SQIVND (reference sequence). The CDR3 sequence is CASTPGARTEAFF. CDR3 DNA sequence: TGTGCCAGTACCCCGGGGGCCCGCACTGAAGCTTTCTTT.